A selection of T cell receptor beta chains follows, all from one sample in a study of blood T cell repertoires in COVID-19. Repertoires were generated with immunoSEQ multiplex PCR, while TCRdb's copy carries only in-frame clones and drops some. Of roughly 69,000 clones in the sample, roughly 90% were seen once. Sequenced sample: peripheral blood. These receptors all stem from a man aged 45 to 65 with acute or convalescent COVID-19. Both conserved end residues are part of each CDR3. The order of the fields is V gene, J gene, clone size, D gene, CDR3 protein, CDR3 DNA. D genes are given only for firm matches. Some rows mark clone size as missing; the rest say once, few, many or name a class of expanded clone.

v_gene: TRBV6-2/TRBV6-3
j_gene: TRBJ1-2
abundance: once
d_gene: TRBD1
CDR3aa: CASSATGDYGYTF
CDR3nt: TGTGCCAGCAGTGCTACAGGGGACTATGGCTACACCTTC

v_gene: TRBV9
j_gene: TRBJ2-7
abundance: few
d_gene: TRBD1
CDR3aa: CASSLGTGGPYEQYF
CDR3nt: TGTGCCAGCAGCCTCGGGACAGGGGGCCCATACGAGCAGTACTTC

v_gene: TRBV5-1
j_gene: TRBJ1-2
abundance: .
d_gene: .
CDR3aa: CASSLVLGQNYGYTF
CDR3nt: TGCGCCAGCAGCTTGGTATTGGGCCAAAACTATGGCTACACCTTC

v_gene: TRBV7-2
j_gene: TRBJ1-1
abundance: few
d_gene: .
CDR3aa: CASSQTGGLNTEAFF
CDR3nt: TGTGCCAGCAGCCAAACTGGGGGGTTGAACACTGAAGCTTTCTTT

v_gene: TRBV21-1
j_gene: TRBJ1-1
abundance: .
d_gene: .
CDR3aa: CASPPRGNNTEAFF
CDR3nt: TGTGCCAGCCCTCCAAGGGGCAACAACACTGAAGCTTTCTTT

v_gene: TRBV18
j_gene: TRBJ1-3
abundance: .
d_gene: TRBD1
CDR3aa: CASSPTDRGGNTIYF
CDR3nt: TGTGCCAGCTCACCTACTGACAGGGGTGGAAACACCATATATTTT

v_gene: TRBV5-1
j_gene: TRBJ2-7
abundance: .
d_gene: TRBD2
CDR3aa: CASRILAGPSYEQYF
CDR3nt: TGCGCCAGCAGGATACTAGCGGGTCCCTCCTACGAGCAGTACTTC

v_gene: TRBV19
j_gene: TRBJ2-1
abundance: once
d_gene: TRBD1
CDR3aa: CASSTGTGTGDEQFF
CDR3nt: TGTGCCAGTAGTACGGGGACCGGGACAGGGGATGAGCAGTTCTTC

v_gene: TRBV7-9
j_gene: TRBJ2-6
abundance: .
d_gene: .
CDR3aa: CASSGGSESGANVLTF
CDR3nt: TGTGCCAGCAGTGGGGGGAGCGAAAGTGGGGCCAACGTCCTGACTTTC

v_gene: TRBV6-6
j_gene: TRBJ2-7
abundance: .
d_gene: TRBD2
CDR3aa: CASSWGLASTSYEQYF
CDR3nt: TGTGCCAGCAGTTGGGGACTAGCGTCTACCTCCTACGAGCAGTACTTC

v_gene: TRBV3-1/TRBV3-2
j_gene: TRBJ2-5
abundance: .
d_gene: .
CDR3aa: CASSPVGDLKTQYF
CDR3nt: TGTGCCAGCAGCCCTGTTGGCGACTTGAAGACCCAGTACTTC

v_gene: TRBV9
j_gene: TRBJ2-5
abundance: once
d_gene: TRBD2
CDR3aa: CASSGGTSGSSFQETQYF
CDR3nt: TGTGCCAGCAGCGGGGGGACTAGCGGATCATCGTTTCAAGAGACCCAGTACTTC

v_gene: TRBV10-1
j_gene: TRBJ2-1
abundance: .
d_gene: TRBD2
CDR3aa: CASSEEGLAGPPRMDEQFF
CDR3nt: TGCGCCAGCAGTGAGGAGGGACTAGCGGGACCTCCGAGGATGGATGAGCAGTTCTTC

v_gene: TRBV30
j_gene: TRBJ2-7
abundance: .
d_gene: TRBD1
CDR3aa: CAWTHRGQRYEQYF
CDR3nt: TGTGCCTGGACCCACAGGGGGCAGCGCTACGAGCAGTACTTC

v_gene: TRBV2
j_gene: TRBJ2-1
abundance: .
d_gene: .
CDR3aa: CASSVRLASYNEQFF
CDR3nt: TGTGCCAGCAGTGTGCGGCTAGCTTCCTACAATGAGCAGTTCTTC

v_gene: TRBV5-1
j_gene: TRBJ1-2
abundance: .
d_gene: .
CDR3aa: CASSYQDSYGYTF
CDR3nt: TGCGCCAGCAGCTATCAAGACAGCTATGGCTACACCTTC

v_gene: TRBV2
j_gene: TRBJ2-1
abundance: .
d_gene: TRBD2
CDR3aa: CASAVSASGRSYNEQFF
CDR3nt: TGTGCCAGCGCCGTGTCGGCTAGCGGGAGGTCCTACAATGAGCAGTTCTTC

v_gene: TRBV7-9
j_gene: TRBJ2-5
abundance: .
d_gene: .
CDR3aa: CASTIELGSLNQETQYF
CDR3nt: TGTGCCAGCACGATCGAACTCGGGTCACTGAATCAAGAGACCCAGTACTTC

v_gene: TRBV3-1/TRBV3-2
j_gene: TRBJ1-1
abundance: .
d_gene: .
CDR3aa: CASRLGNTEAFF
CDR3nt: TGTGCCAGCAGACTAGGGAACACTGAAGCTTTCTTT

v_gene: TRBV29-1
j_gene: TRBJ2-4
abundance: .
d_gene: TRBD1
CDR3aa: CSAGQGTNIQYF
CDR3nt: TGCAGCGCTGGACAGGGGACAAACATTCAGTACTTC

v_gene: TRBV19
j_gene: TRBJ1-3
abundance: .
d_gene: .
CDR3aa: CASSPIGLVGNTIYF
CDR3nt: TGTGCCAGTAGTCCGATAGGACTGGTCGGAAACACCATATATTTT

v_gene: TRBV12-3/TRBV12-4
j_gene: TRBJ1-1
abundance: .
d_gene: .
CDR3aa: CASRQGGSTEAFF
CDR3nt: TGTGCCAGCAGGCAGGGAGGGAGCACTGAAGCTTTCTTT

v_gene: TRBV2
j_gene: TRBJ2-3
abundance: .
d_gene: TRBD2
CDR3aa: CASSQGLAGVYAQYF
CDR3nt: TGTGCCAGCAGCCAAGGGCTAGCGGGAGTGTATGCGCAGTATTTT

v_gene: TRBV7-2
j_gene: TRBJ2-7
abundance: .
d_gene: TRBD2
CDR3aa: CASSFTSGSNEQYF
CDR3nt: TGTGCCAGCAGCTTTACCAGCGGGAGTAACGAGCAGTACTTC

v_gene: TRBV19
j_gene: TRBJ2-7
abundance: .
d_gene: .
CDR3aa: CASSPGPYYEQYF
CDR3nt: TGTGCCAGTAGCCCGGGTCCTTACTACGAGCAGTACTTC

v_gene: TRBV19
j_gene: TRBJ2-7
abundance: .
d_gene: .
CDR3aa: CASKGPGEYEQYF
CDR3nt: TGTGCCAGTAAGGGGCCAGGAGAGTACGAGCAGTACTTC